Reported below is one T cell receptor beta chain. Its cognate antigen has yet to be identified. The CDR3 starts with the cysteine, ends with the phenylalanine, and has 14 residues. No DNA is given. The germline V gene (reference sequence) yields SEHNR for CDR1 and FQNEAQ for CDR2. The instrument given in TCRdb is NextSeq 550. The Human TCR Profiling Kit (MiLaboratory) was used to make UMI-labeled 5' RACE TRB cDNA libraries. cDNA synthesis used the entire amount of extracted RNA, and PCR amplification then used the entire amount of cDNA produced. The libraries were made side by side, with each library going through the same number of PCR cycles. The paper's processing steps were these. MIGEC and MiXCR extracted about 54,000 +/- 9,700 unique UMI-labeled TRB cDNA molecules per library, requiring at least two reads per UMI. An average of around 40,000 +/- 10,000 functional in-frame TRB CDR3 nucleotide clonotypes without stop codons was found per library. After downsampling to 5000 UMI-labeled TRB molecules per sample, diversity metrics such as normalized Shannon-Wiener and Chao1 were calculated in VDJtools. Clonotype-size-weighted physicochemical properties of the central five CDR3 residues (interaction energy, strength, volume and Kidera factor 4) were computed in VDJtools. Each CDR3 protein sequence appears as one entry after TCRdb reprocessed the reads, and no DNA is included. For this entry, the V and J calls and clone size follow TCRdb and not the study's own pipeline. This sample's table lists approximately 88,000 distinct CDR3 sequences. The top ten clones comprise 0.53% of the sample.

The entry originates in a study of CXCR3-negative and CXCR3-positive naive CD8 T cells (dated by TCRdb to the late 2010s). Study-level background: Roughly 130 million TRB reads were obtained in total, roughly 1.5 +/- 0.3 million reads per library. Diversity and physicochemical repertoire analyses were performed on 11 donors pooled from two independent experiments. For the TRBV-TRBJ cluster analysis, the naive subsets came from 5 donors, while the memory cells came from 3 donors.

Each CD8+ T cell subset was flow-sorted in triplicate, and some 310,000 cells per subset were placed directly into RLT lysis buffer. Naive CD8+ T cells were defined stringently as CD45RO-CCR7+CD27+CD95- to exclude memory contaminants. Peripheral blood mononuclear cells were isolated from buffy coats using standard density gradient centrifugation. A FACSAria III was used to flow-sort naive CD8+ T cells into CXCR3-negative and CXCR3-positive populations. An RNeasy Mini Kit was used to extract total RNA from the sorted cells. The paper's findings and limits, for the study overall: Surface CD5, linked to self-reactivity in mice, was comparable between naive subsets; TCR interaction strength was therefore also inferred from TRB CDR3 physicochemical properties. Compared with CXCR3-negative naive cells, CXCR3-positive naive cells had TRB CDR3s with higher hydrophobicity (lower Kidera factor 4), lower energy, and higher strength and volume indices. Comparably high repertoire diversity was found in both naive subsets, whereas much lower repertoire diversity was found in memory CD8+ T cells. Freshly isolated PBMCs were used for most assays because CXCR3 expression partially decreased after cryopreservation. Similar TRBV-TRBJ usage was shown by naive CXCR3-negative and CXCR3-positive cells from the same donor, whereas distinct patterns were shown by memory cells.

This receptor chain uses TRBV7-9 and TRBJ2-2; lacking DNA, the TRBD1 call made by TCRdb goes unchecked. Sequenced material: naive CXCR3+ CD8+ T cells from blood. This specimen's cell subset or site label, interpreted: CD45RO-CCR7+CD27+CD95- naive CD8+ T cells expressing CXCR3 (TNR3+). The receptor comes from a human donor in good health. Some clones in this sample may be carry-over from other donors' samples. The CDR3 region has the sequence CASSLGGQTGELFF.